Listed below are T cell receptor beta chains from one sample, sequenced in a study of blood T cell repertoires in COVID-19. Measured with immunoSEQ multiplex PCR; TCRdb has only the in-frame clones, and not every one. This repertoire shows about 210,000 clones, about 88% found once; its top ten account for roughly 3%. Sequencing was done on a sample of peripheral blood. These receptors came from a man aged 55 to 70 with acute or convalescent COVID-19. CDR3s include the opening cysteine and the closing phenylalanine or tryptophan. D genes are given only for firm matches. Clone size is not always given. Where it is, it says once, few, many or a class for expanded clones.

D gene	clone size	V gene	J gene	CDR3 protein	CDR3 DNA
TRBD1	.	TRBV14	TRBJ1-2	CASSIQGAYGYTF	TGTGCCAGCAGCATACAGGGGGCCTATGGCTACACCTTC
.	.	TRBV7-9	TRBJ1-5	CASSLSISNQPQHF	TGTGCCAGCAGCTTATCCATTAGCAATCAGCCCCAGCATTTT
.	few	TRBV6-1	TRBJ1-6	CASSEMRLYNSPLHF	TGTGCCAGCAGTGAAATGAGGTTATATAATTCACCCCTCCACTTT
TRBD1	.	TRBV11-2	TRBJ2-7	CASSIRQGSYEQYF	TGTGCCAGCAGCATACGACAGGGCTCCTACGAGCAGTACTTC
TRBD1	.	TRBV7-8	TRBJ1-6	CASSARTGAGDSPLHF	TGTGCCAGCAGCGCCCGGACAGGGGCAGGGGATTCACCCCTCCACTTT
TRBD1	.	TRBV7-3	TRBJ2-5	CASSLTRQGALQGTQYF	TGTGCCAGCAGCTTAACAAGGCAGGGGGCCCTCCAGGGGACCCAGTACTTC
.	few	TRBV6-5	TRBJ1-2	CASRETDIPSYGYTF	TGTGCCAGCAGGGAGACAGATATTCCCTCCTATGGCTACACCTTC
TRBD2	.	TRBV9	TRBJ2-7	CASSTYPSGGAASEQYF	TGTGCCAGCAGCACCTATCCTAGCGGGGGGGCGGCGTCCGAGCAGTACTTC
.	.	TRBV7-2	TRBJ2-7	CASSLEQGGTYEQYF	TGTGCCAGCAGCTTAGAACAGGGTGGGACCTACGAGCAGTACTTC
.	.	TRBV7-9	TRBJ1-2	CASSFAGNGYTF	TGTGCCAGCAGCTTTGCAGGGAATGGCTACACCTTC
.	.	TRBV5-5	TRBJ2-2	CASLGQGLAGELFF	TGTGCCAGCCTGGGGCAGGGGCTGGCCGGGGAGCTGTTTTTT
.	few	TRBV28	TRBJ1-2	CASSIAYRYGYTF	TGTGCCAGCAGTATAGCATACCGCTATGGCTACACCTTC
TRBD1	.	TRBV5-1	TRBJ1-2	CASSFGQEALPANYGYTF	TGCGCCAGCAGCTTCGGACAGGAGGCCCTTCCAGCTAACTATGGCTACACCTTC
.	.	TRBV5-1	TRBJ2-5	CASSLFEAPQYF	TGCGCCAGCAGCTTGTTTGAGGCCCCCCAGTACTTC
TRBD1	.	TRBV7-3	TRBJ1-1	CASSLGSGGPWGTEAFF	TGTGCCAGCAGCTTAGGGTCAGGGGGGCCGTGGGGCACTGAAGCTTTCTTT
.	.	TRBV28	TRBJ1-5	CASSFVKGTLSNQPQHF	TGTGCCAGCAGTTTCGTAAAAGGGACATTGAGCAATCAGCCCCAGCATTTT
TRBD1	.	TRBV2	TRBJ1-1	CASDNRDSMNTEAFF	TGTGCCAGCGACAACCGGGACAGCATGAACACTGAAGCTTTCTTT
TRBD2	.	TRBV27	TRBJ2-7	CASSFGSAGAGEQYF	TGTGCCAGCAGTTTCGGTTCAGCGGGGGCAGGAGAGCAGTACTTC
TRBD1	once	TRBV4-1	TRBJ1-2	CASSQEWTGGYTF	TGCGCCAGCAGCCAAGAATGGACAGGGGGCTACACCTTC
TRBD2	.	TRBV27	TRBJ2-5	CASSSASGGRETQYF	TGTGCCAGCAGTTCCGCTAGCGGGGGGAGGGAGACCCAGTACTTC
TRBD1	once	TRBV4-2	TRBJ1-4	CASSRGTGVNEKLFF	TGTGCCAGCAGCCGAGGGACAGGGGTTAATGAAAAACTGTTTTTT
TRBD1	few	TRBV5-1	TRBJ1-1	CASSPTSTGTNTEAFF	TGCGCCAGCAGCCCTACGTCGACAGGGACGAACACTGAAGCTTTCTTT
TRBD1	.	TRBV4-3	TRBJ1-1	CASSQSTGTGALGTEAFF	TGCGCCAGCAGCCAAAGTACCGGGACAGGGGCTTTGGGCACTGAAGCTTTCTTT
.	.	TRBV7-2	TRBJ1-1	CASRPVGVTEAFF	TGTGCCAGCAGGCCCGTCGGGGTCACTGAAGCTTTCTTT
.	few	TRBV29-1	TRBJ1-1	CSVVRRGSPEAFF	TGCAGCGTCGTTCGCAGGGGCAGCCCTGAAGCTTTCTTT
TRBD1	.	TRBV5-1	TRBJ2-7	CASSSEGQGWYEQYF	TGCGCCAGCAGCTCAGAGGGACAGGGATGGTACGAGCAGTACTTC
TRBD2	.	TRBV20-1	TRBJ2-7	CSAREASGAYF	TGCAGTGCTAGAGAGGCTAGCGGGGCTTACTTC
.	.	TRBV18	TRBJ1-3	CASSPTRTASGNTIYF	TGTGCCAGCTCACCGACCAGGACAGCCTCTGGAAACACCATATATTTT
TRBD1	.	TRBV4-2	TRBJ2-3	CASSQPALAGGFPTDTQYF	TGTGCCAGCAGCCAACCTGCGCTGGCAGGGGGCTTCCCCACAGATACGCAGTATTTT
TRBD1	.	TRBV19	TRBJ2-1	CASTPRTGGRDEQFF	TGTGCCAGTACCCCTAGGACAGGGGGAAGGGATGAGCAGTTCTTC
TRBD1	.	TRBV7-9	TRBJ2-5	CASSPGTGREETQYF	TGTGCCAGCAGCCCCGGGACAGGGAGGGAAGAGACCCAGTACTTC
TRBD1	few	TRBV6-5	TRBJ1-2	CASILDRDYGYTF	TGTGCCAGCATTCTGGACAGGGACTATGGCTACACCTTC
.	.	TRBV24-1	TRBJ1-2	CATSDTSRGYTF	TGTGCCACCAGTGACACCTCCAGGGGCTACACCTTC
TRBD1	.	TRBV9	TRBJ1-2	CASSTTGTYYGYTF	TGTGCCAGCAGCACGACAGGGACCTACTATGGCTACACCTTC
.	.	TRBV7-6	TRBJ2-1	CASRDILGGGNNEQFF	TGTGCCAGCAGAGATATCTTGGGGGGAGGAAACAATGAGCAGTTCTTC
TRBD2	few	TRBV7-3	TRBJ2-5	CASSAGLAGVETQYF	TGTGCCAGCAGCGCGGGACTAGCGGGGGTTGAGACCCAGTACTTC
.	.	TRBV5-4	TRBJ2-7	CASSLAGAQGYEQYF	TGTGCCAGCAGCCTTGCTGGGGCACAGGGATACGAGCAGTACTTC